This T cell receptor beta chain was recovered during a study of blood T cell repertoires in COVID-19. The method was immunoSEQ multiplex PCR; TCRdb's version includes in-frame clones alone and lacks a portion of them. The profile shows about 190,000 clones, approximately 90% of them singletons. The TCR comes from a woman between 25 and 40 years old with active or convalescent COVID-19. The sample taken for sequencing was peripheral blood.

The CDR3 nucleotides are TGTGCCAGCGCCTCCGGACAGGCCTTCAATGGCTACACCTTC. It translates to CASASGQAFNGYTF. The chain recombines TRBV7-9 with TRBJ1-2, with 7 bases identical to TRBD1. V lost 8 bases and J lost 6; bases outside the gene matches: 12. Germline V gene data show CDR1 as SEHNR and CDR2 as FQNEAQ (reference sequence). This CDR3 region has 14 residues.